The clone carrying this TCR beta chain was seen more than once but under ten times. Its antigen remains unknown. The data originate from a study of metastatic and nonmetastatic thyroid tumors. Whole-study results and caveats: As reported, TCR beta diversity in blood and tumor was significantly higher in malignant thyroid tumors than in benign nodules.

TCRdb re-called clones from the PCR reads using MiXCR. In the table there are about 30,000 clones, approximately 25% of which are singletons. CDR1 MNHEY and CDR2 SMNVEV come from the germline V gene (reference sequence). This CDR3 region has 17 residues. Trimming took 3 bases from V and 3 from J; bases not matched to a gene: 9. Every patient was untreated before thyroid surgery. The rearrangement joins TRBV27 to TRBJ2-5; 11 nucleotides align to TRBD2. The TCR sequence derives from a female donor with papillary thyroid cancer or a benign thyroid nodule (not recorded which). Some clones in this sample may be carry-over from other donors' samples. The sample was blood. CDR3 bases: TGTGCCAGCAGTTTCCCGACTAGCGGGGTAAGGGAAGAGACCCAGTACTTC. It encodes CASSFPTSGVREETQYF.